A single sample is the source of the 27 T cell receptor beta chains below, sequenced in a study of blood T cell repertoires in COVID-19. Clones were read by immunoSEQ multiplex PCR, and TCRdb kept only the in-frame ones, dropping some. The sample has about 200,000 clones; 85% to 90% are singletons. The sequenced sample was peripheral blood. The receptors were gathered from a man aged 50 or older with acute or convalescent COVID-19.

The chain is built from TRBV6-6 and TRBJ1-6; maybe TRBD1 (6 bases). Germline CDR1 MNHNY, CDR2 SVGAGI (reference sequence). The V end was cut by 7 bases, the J end by 9 bases, with 16 bases between. This CDR3 has 14 amino acids. CDR3 coding DNA: TGTGCCAGCAAAGTGACAGGCCGGATTTCACCCCTCCACTTT. Translation: CASKVTGRISPLHF.

A single count supports this clone. The chain recombines TRBV3-1 (or the pseudogene TRBV3-2) with TRBJ1-3; D is undetermined. Trimming left V 2 bases short and J 0 bases short, with 8 bases between. CDR1 is LGHDT, CDR2 YNNKEL, per germline (reference sequence). The CDR3 is 15 residues long. CDR3 residues: CASSQQYDSGNTIYF. The CDR3 DNA sequence: TGTGCCAGCAGCCAACAGTACGACTCTGGAAACACCATATATTTT.

V gene TRBV7-2 combines with J gene TRBJ2-5; 11 positions match TRBD2. The V gene's germline CDR1 is SGHTA and CDR2 FQGNSA. CDR3 length: 16 residues. The V gene end was trimmed by 5 bases and the J gene end by 1 base; junction bases not matched to a gene: 6. CDR3 bases: TGTGCCAGCAGCACAACCCTAGCGGGGGGCCAAGAGACCCAGTACTTC. Translated, it gives CASSTTLAGGQETQYF.

This chain connects TRBV9 to TRBJ2-3, with D possibly TRBD2 on 7 matching bases. Germline lookup yields CDR1 SGDLS and CDR2 YYNGEE. This CDR3 has 16 amino acids. Between the trimmed V and J ends, which lost 2 bases and 2 bases, there was a span of 15 bases. As DNA, the CDR3 is TGTGCCAGCAGCGTCCCGGAGGGGGGGTACACAGATACGCAGTATTTT. It specifies CASSVPEGGYTDTQYF.

The chain is built from TRBV3-1 (or the pseudogene TRBV3-2) and TRBJ1-5; 7 bases are a match to TRBD1. Germline V lookup: CDR1 LGHDT, CDR2 YNNKEL (reference sequence). The V segment lost 3 bases and the J segment 2 bases; nucleotides outside the gene matches: 7. The CDR3 is made up of 16 amino acids. The CDR3 region has the DNA TGTGCCAGCAGCCAGAGTCAGGGGGTCGGCAATCAGCCCCAGCATTTT. Protein product: CASSQSQGVGNQPQHF.

The rearrangement uses TRBV14 and TRBJ2-5, with 10 bases lining up with TRBD1. This CDR3 region has 14 residues. Germline V gene lookup returns CDR1 SGHDN and CDR2 FVKESK. The junction had 7 bases not matched to a gene; V was cut back by 4 bases and J by 8 bases. The CDR3 protein is CASSPLGTGVTQYF. As DNA, the CDR3 is TGTGCCAGCAGCCCCCTGGGGACAGGGGTTACCCAGTACTTC.

This chain uses TRBV10-3 with TRBJ1-2, with 9 nucleotides matching TRBD1. The germline V gene encodes CDR1 ENHRY and CDR2 SYGVKD. J lost 5 bases, V lost 4 bases, and 5 bases had no gene match. The CDR3 totals 14 residues. CDR3 sequence reads: CAISGTGVRYGYTF. CDR3 coding DNA: TGTGCCATCAGTGGGACAGGGGTTCGGTATGGCTACACCTTC.

The chain couples TRBV28 to TRBJ2-1; 11 bases are a match to TRBD2. CDR3 length: 14 amino acids. Losses at the gene ends were 6 bases for V and 6 bases for J; bases not matched to a gene: 4. In germline, CDR1 is MDHEN, CDR2 SYDVKM. Here the CDR3 DNA reads TGTGCCAGCAGAACTAGCGGGAGAGCCAATGAGCAGTTCTTC. Translation gives CASRTSGRANEQFF.

The chain uses TRBV9 and TRBJ2-3; TRBD2 matches 10 bases. The CDR3 runs to 16 residues. Germline values: CDR1 SGDLS, CDR2 YYNGEE. V was pared by 5 bases and J by 2 bases, with 8 bases of the junction left unmatched. As DNA, the CDR3 is TGTGCCAGCAGTGCCACTAGCGGGGCCTTCACAGATACGCAGTATTTT. Its protein product is CASSATSGAFTDTQYF.

The chain is built from TRBV28 and TRBJ2-2, with 11 bases lining up with TRBD1. This CDR3 is 21 amino acids long. Germline CDR1 reads MDHEN; CDR2 reads SYDVKM. V lost 2 bases, J lost 1 base, and 15 bases stayed unmatched. The CDR3 bases are TGTGCCAGCAGTTTACTAGGACAGGGGGCAATCGAGCGGGTGAACACCGGGGAGCTGTTTTTT. Its protein is CASSLLGQGAIERVNTGELFF.

Turning to this clone: Different DNA sequences within this sample yield the same CDR3. The V and J genes are TRBV15 and TRBJ1-3, with D possibly TRBD1 on 6 matching bases. The CDR3 extends over 15 amino acids. Germline lookup yields CDR1 LNHNV and CDR2 YYDKDF (reference sequence). Trimming removed 0 bases from V and 4 bases from J, with 10 bases in between. The chain's CDR3 is CATSRDRGTGNTIYF. CDR3 bases: TGTGCCACCAGCAGAGACAGGGGCACGGGAAACACCATATATTTT.

The J gene is TRBJ1-1, the V gene TRBV10-3, with a possible D match to TRBD1 (6 bases). Trimming cost V 4 bases and J 4 bases, with 19 bases left between them. CDR1 ENHRY and CDR2 SYGVKD come from the germline V gene. The CDR3 extends over 16 amino acids. The CDR3 spells CAISVYSTGFFTEAFF. CDR3 bases: TGTGCCATCAGTGTCTACTCCACAGGGTTTTTCACTGAAGCTTTCTTT.

Worth noting for this clone: One end of the junction varies from germline; a read error may be responsible. The rearrangement joins TRBV27 to TRBJ2-5; 9 positions match TRBD2. Per germline, CDR1 MNHEY and CDR2 SMNVEV (reference sequence). The CDR3 has 13 amino acids. CDR3 sequence reads: CASSFLSGGTEYF. CDR3 DNA sequence: TGTGCCAGCAGCTTTCTCAGCGGGGGGACCGAGTACTTC.

The rearrangement uses TRBV7-6 and TRBJ1-2, with D possibly being TRBD1 (5 bases). CDR1 is SGHVS, CDR2 FNYEAQ, per germline. The V and J ends lost 5 bases and 3 bases respectively, with 19 bases between them. The CDR3 totals 16 residues. In DNA, the CDR3 is TGTGCCAGCAGCCAATATGATCAGGGTCCGGACTATGGCTACACCTTC. It specifies CASSQYDQGPDYGYTF.

The V gene is TRBV10-3, the J gene TRBJ1-6, with TRBD1 identical over 11 bases. The J segment lost 1 base and the V segment lost 6 bases, leaving 2 bases of the junction unmatched. This CDR3 comprises 16 residues. Per germline, CDR1 ENHRY and CDR2 SYGVKD. The CDR3 DNA follows: TGTGCCATCAGCGGGGACAGGGGGTCCTATAATTCACCCCTCCACTTT. It is translated as CAISGDRGSYNSPLHF.

This clone was observed a single time. The chain couples TRBV5-1 to TRBJ2-1; 13 bases are a match to TRBD2. The CDR3 contains 17 residues. Trimming at V came to 4 bases and at J to 2 bases, leaving 6 bases not matched to a gene. Germline-derived CDR1 and CDR2 are SGHRS and YFSETQ. The CDR3 DNA follows: TGCGCCAGCAGCGGCGGACTAGCGGGAGCGGCCTACAATGAGCAGTTCTTC. Translation gives CASSGGLAGAAYNEQFF.

This clone was seen once. This chain links TRBV28 with TRBJ1-1; 8 nucleotides line up with TRBD1. The CDR3 totals 16 residues. Trimming cost V 3 bases and J 5 bases; bases outside gene matches: 11. Germline V gene lookup returns CDR1 MDHEN and CDR2 SYDVKM. The DNA for the CDR3 is TGTGCCAGCAGTTTCCCCCAGGGGGCGAGGGAGACTGAAGCTTTCTTT. Translating it yields CASSFPQGARETEAFF.

The chain uses TRBV9 and TRBJ1-5; D uncertain. CDR1 and CDR2 from the germline V gene are SGDLS and YYNGEE. The CDR3 is 15 residues long. V was cut by 0 bases and J by 6 bases, with 13 bases left in between. The CDR3 DNA follows: TGTGCCAGCAGCGTAGGAGGAGGCCTGGGTCAGCCCCAGCATTTT. Encoded protein: CASSVGGGLGQPQHF.

The genes are TRBV6-6 and TRBJ2-7, with D perhaps matching TRBD1 (6 bases). V lost 2 bases and J lost 1, with 9 bases in between. The length of the CDR3 is 14 residues. The germline gives CDR1 MNHNY, CDR2 SVGAGI (reference sequence). DNA of the CDR3: TGTGCCAGCAGTTACGTCACAGGGTCCTACGAGCAGTACGTC. It encodes CASSYVTGSYEQYV.

The rearrangement links TRBV9 to TRBJ2-7; TRBD1 matches 7 bases. CDR1 is SGDLS and CDR2 is YYNGEE in the germline V gene. This CDR3 is built from 15 residues. J gave up 5 bases and V 4 bases, and 12 bases lay outside the gene matches. DNA for the CDR3: TGTGCCAGCAGCTCGTCAGGGGGTACATATGACGAGCAGTACTTC. Translating gives CASSSSGGTYDEQYF.

The chain recombines TRBV28 with TRBJ2-1; 8 bases agree with TRBD1. Germline lookup yields CDR1 MDHEN and CDR2 SYDVKM. V shed 3 bases, J shed 8 bases, and the junction held 6 bases outside the gene matches. The CDR3 spans 14 residues. CDR3 sequence reads: CASSLGTGSDEQFF. CDR3 bases: TGTGCCAGCAGTTTGGGGACAGGTAGCGATGAGCAGTTCTTC.

This chain uses TRBV2 with TRBJ1-4; the match to TRBD1 covers 11 bases. CDR1 is SNHLY and CDR2 is FYNNEI in the germline V gene. This CDR3 spans 18 amino acids. V was clipped by 6 bases and J by 10 bases; unmatched bases: 19. The CDR3 region has the DNA TGTGCCAGCAGGGACAGGGGGCTTGGCCCAATCACCGGGAGAAAACTGTTTTTT. This encodes CASRDRGLGPITGRKLFF.

This chain uses TRBV2 with TRBJ1-1; TRBD1 matches 7 bases. This CDR3 is built from 15 residues. Germline CDR1 reads SNHLY; CDR2 reads FYNNEI. V gave up 2 bases and J gave up 0 bases; unmatched junction bases: 3. CDR3 in amino acids: CASSETGQVNTEAFF. DNA for the CDR3: TGTGCCAGCAGTGAAACCGGACAGGTGAACACTGAAGCTTTCTTT.

Only a few counts were recorded for this clone. This sequence joins TRBV10-2 and TRBJ2-7, with 11 bases lining up with TRBD2. V shed 2 bases, J shed 5 bases, and the junction held 5 bases outside the gene matches. Germline CDR1 WSHSY, CDR2 SAAADI. The CDR3 contains 15 residues. The CDR3 reads CASSERLAGFHEQYF. CDR3 nucleotide sequence: TGCGCCAGCAGTGAGCGACTAGCGGGATTCCACGAGCAGTACTTC.

This clone was detected only once. The chain links TRBV10-3 to TRBJ1-3, with TRBD1 identical over 8 bases. V was clipped by 5 bases and J by 2 bases; unmatched bases: 11. The germline V gene encodes CDR1 ENHRY and CDR2 SYGVKD. The CDR3 covers 17 residues. CDR3 sequence (DNA): TGTGCCATCAGTCTGGGGATGACAGGGGCGGCTGGAAACACCATATATTTT. This codes for CAISLGMTGAAGNTIYF.

The chain employs TRBV6-5 and TRBJ1-2, with 8 nucleotides matching TRBD1. Per the germline V gene, CDR1 is MNHEY and CDR2 is SVGAGI. J gave up 6 bases and V 4 bases, and 7 bases lay outside the gene matches. The CDR3 has 14 residues. CDR3 sequence (DNA): TGTGCCAGCAGTTTACTGGACAGGGTAGATGGCTACACCTTC. It specifies CASSLLDRVDGYTF.

This CDR3 is CASIDTRNTGELFF. CDR3 sequence (DNA): TGTGCCAGCATAGACACCAGAAACACCGGGGAGCTGTTTTTT. The chain recombines TRBV6-5 with TRBJ2-2; D not certain. Germline V CDR1 and CDR2: MNHEY, SVGAGI. This CDR3 has 14 amino acids. The V gene lost 7 bases and the J gene lost 2 bases, with 11 bases spanning the gap.